Sequencing of this TCR beta chain was carried out in a study of OX40 agonist ivuxolimab in advanced cancers. Turning to the study itself: Every 2 weeks, ivuxolimab was infused into the patients intravenously at between 0.01 and 10 mg/kg. Whole-study results and caveats: The work left the antigen specificity of expanded peripheral T cells undetermined. Some of the nonresponding patients also showed low levels of normalized T-cell clonal expansion.

Systemic immunosuppression or autoimmune disease history was grounds to exclude patients. Assay: immunoSEQ multiplex PCR; the TCRdb copy retains only in-frame clones and omits some. Here the sample spans nearly 60,000 clones, over 70% being singletons. In germline, CDR1 is SGHNT, CDR2 YYREEE (reference sequence). V was pared by 2 bases and J by 0 bases, with 6 bases between. This CDR3 spans 14 amino acids. Of note for this clone: Its cognate antigen is unknown.

The chain joins TRBV5-4 to TRBJ1-3; D is unresolved. Sequencing was performed on CD4+ or CD8+ T cells sorted from blood, taken in a trial of the OX40 agonist ivuxolimab. This TCR was sampled from an adult with an advanced solid tumor such as melanoma, head and neck, liver or kidney cancer. In DNA form, the CDR3 reads TGTGCCAGCAGCTTTTACGACTCTGGAAACACCATATATTTT. Its protein product is CASSFYDSGNTIYF.